Sequencing of this TCR beta chain was carried out in a study of T cells in Graves' hyperthyroidism and ophthalmopathy. Overall study results and limits: In simple terms, a model built on 13 V-J features told ophthalmopathy apart from stable hyperthyroidism.

This clonotype was observed many times. No antigen is known for it. Absence of ophthalmopathy progression within 18 months defined stable Graves' hyperthyroidism. In making diagnoses, clinical symptoms, serum thyroxine and TRAb, thyroid ultrasound and orbital computed tomography were all used. Fresh 10 ml peripheral blood yielded PBMCs. Germline V gene lookup returns CDR1 MGHDK and CDR2 SYGVNS. The V and J ends lost 9 bases and 5 bases, in that order; junction bases with no gene match: 9. The CDR3 sequence is 14 residues long. RNA transcripts yielded amplified TCR beta CDR3 regions. Researchers ran a first-round RT-PCR on the TCR CDR3 using the HTBI primer set. Via MiXCR, TCRdb re-called the multiplex PCR reads, giving one row per CDR3 protein. The repertoire has fewer than 700,000 distinct CDR3 sequences, around 15% of them found once; the top ten carry around 3.9%.

The sequencing input was blood. The receptor comes from a woman aged 25-40 years with Graves' hyperthyroidism. V gene TRBV25-1 combines with J gene TRBJ1-1; 10 positions agree with TRBD1. CDR3 amino acids: CASKVDRGKTEAFF. The CDR3 DNA follows: TGTGCCAGTAAAGTGGACAGGGGGAAAACTGAAGCTTTCTTT.